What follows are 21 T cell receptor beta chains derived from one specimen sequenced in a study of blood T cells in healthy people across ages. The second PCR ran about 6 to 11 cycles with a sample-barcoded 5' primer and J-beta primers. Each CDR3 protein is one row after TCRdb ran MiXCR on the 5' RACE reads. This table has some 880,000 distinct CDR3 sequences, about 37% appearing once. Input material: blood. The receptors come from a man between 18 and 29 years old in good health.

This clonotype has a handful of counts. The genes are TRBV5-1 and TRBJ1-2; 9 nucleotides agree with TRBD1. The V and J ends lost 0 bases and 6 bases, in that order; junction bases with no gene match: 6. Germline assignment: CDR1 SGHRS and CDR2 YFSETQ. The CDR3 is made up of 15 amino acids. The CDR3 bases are TGCGCCAGCAGCTTGGCCGAGACAGGGGGAGATGGCTACACCTTC. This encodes CASSLAETGGDGYTF.

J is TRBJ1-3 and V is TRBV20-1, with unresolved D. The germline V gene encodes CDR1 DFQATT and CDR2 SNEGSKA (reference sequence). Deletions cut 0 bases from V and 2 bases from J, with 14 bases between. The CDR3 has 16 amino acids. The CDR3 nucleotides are TGCAGTGCTAGAGATAGATTACACGGACCTGGAAACACCATATATTTT. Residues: CSARDRLHGPGNTIYF.

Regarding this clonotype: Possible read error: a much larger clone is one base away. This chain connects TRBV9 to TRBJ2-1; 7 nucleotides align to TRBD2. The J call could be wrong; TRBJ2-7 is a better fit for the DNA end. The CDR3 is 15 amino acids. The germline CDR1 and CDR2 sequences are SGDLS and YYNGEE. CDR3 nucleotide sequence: TGTGCCAGCAGCGTAGTGACTAGCTCCGGTGATGAGCAGTACTTC. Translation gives CASSVVTSSGDEQYF.

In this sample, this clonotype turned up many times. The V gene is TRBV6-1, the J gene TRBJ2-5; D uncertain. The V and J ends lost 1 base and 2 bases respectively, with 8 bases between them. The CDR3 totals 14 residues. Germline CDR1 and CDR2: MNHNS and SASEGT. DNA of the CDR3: TGTGCCAGCAGTGAAGTGGGCTTTCAAGAGACCCAGTACTTC. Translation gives CASSEVGFQETQYF.

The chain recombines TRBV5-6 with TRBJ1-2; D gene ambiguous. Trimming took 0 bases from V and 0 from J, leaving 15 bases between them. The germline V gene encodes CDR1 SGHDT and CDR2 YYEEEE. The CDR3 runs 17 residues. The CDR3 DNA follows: TGTGCCAGCAGCTTGGGATCCTCAGGAATATCTAACTATGGCTACACCTTC. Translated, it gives CASSLGSSGISNYGYTF.

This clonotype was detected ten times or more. The CDR3 nucleotides are TGCAGTGCTTCTCCTTCAACAGGGGTAGGCTCCTACGAGCAGTACTTC. It codes for CSASPSTGVGSYEQYF. The V and J genes are TRBV20-1 and TRBJ2-7; 7 positions agree with TRBD1. The CDR3 consists of 16 residues. Germline CDR1 DFQATT, CDR2 SNEGSKA (reference sequence). V was clipped by 5 bases and J by 0 bases; unmatched bases: 13.

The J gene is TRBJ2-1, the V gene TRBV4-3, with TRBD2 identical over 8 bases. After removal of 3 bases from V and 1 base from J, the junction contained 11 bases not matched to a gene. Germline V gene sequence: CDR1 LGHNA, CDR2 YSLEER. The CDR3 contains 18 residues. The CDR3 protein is CASSQVHSGEHSYNEQFF. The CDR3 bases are TGCGCCAGCAGCCAGGTTCATAGCGGGGAACATTCCTACAATGAGCAGTTCTTC.

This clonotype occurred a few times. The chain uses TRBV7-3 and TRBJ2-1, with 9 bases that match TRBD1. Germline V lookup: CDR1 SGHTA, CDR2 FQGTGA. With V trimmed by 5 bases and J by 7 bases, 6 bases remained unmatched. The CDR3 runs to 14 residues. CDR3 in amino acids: CASSGPGQGNEQFF. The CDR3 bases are TGTGCCAGCAGCGGTCCGGGACAGGGTAATGAGCAGTTCTTC.

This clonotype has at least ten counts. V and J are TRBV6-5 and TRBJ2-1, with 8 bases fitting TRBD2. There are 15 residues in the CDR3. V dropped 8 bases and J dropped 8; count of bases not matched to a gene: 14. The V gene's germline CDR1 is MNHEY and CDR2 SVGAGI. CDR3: CASGETGGPRDEQFF. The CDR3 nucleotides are TGTGCCAGCGGGGAAACGGGGGGGCCTCGCGATGAGCAGTTCTTC.

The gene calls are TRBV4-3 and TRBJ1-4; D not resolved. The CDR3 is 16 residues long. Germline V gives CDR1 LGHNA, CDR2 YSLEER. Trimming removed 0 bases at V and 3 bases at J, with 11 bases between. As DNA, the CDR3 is TGCGCCAGCAGCCAAGATGGGGTAGGAGCTAATGAAAAACTGTTTTTT. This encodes CASSQDGVGANEKLFF.

The CDR3 nucleotides are TGTGCCAGCAGCCCCCGGGCTAGCGGGGGCTACGTGCAGTACTTC. It is translated as CASSPRASGGYVQYF. The chain couples TRBV9 to TRBJ2-5; TRBD2 matches 10 bases. After removal of 4 bases from V and 11 bases from J, the junction contained 14 bases not matched to a gene. Looked up from germline, CDR1 is SGDLS and CDR2 is YYNGEE. The CDR3 covers 15 residues. The variable domain in full, with the rest retrieved from reference TRBV9 and TRBJ2-5, is DSGVTQTPKHLITATGQRVTLRCSPRSGDLSVYWYQQSLDQGLQFLIQYYNGEERAKGNILERFSAQQFPDLHSELNLSSLELGDSALYFCASSPRASGGYVQYFGPGTRLLVL.

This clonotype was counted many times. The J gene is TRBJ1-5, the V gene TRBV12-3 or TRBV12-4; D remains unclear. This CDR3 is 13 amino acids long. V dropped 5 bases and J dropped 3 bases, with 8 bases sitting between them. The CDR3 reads CASSLYNNQPQHF. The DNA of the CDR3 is TGTGCCAGCAGTCTATATAACAATCAGCCCCAGCATTTT.

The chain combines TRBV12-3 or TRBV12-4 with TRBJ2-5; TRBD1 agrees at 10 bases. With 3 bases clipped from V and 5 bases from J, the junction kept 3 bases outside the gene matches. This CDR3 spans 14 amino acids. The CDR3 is CASSLTGGMETQYF. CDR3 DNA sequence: TGTGCCAGCAGTTTGACAGGGGGCATGGAGACCCAGTACTTC.

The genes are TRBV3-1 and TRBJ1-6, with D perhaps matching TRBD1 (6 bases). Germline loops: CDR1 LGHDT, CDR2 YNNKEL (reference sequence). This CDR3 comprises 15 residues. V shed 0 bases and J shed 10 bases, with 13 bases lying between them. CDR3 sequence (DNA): TGTGCCAGCAGCCAAGATACAGGGAAAGCCTCACCCCTCCACTTT. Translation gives CASSQDTGKASPLHF.

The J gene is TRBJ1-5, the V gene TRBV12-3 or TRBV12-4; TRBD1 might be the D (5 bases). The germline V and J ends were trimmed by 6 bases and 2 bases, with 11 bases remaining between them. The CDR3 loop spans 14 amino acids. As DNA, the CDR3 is TGTGCCAGCAGCAGGGACCTCGGCAATCAGCCCCAGCATTTT. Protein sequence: CASSRDLGNQPQHF.

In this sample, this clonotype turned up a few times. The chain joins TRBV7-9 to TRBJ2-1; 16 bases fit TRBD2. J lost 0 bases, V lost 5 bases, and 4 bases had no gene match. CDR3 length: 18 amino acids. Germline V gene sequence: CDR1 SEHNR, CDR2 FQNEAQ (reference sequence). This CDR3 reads CASSPGLAGGISYNEQFF. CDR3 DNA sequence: TGTGCCAGCAGCCCGGGACTAGCGGGGGGGATCTCCTACAATGAGCAGTTCTTC. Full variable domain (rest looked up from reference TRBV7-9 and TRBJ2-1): DTGVSQNPRHKITKRGQNVTFRCDPISEHNRLYWYRQTLGQGPEFLTYFQNEAQLEKSRLLSDRFSAERPKGSFSTLEIQRTEQGDSAMYLCASSPGLAGGISYNEQFFGPGTRLTVL.

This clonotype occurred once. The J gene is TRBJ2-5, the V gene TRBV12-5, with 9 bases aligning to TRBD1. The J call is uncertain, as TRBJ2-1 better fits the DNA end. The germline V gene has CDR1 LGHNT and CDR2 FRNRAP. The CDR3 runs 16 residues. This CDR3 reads CASASYGTGYQETQFF. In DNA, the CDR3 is TGTGCTAGTGCTTCGTACGGGACAGGGTACCAAGAGACCCAGTTCTTC.

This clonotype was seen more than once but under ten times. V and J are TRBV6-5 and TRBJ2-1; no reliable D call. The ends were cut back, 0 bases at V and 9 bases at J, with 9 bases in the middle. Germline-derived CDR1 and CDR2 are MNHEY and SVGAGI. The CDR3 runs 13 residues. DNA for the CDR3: TGTGCCAGCAGTTACTCCCCTTTAGGTGAGCAGTTCTTC. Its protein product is CASSYSPLGEQFF.

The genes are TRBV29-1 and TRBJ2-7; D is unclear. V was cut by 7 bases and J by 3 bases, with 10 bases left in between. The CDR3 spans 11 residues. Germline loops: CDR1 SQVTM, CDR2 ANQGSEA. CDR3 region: CSASENYEQYF. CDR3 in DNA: TGCAGCGCGAGTGAAAACTACGAGCAGTACTTC.

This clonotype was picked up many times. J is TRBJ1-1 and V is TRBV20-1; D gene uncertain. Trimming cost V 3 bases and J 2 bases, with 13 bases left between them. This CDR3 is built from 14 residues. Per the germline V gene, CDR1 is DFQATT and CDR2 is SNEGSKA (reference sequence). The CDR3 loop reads CSARPGRSNTEAFF. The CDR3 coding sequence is TGCAGTGCTAGGCCCGGGAGGTCCAACACTGAAGCTTTCTTT.

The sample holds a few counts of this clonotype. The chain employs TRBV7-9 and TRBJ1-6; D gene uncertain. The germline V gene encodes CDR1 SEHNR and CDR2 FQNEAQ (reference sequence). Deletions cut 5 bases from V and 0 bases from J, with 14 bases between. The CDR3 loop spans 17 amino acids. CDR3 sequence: CASSPVGSSSYNSPLHF. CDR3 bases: TGTGCCAGCAGCCCAGTGGGAAGTAGCTCCTATAATTCACCCCTCCACTTT.